This is a list of T cell receptor beta chains from one sample in a study of blood T cell repertoires in COVID-19. The data were produced by immunoSEQ multiplex PCR, yet TCRdb's version contains in-frame clones alone and is incomplete. The repertoire holds tens of thousands of clones, with under 95% as singletons. The sequenced sample was peripheral blood. All receptors come from a woman of 80 years or more with active or convalescent COVID-19. Each CDR3 is given with its conserved first and last residue. D genes are given only for firm matches. Not every row has a clone size; where given, it reads once, few, many or a size class.

TRBV9,.,.,TRBJ1-2,CASTRGGRGNYGYTF,TGTGCCAGCACCCGGGGTGGCAGGGGTAACTATGGCTACACCTTC
TRBV4-1,.,.,TRBJ1-4,CASRDYRVHEKLFF,TGCGCCAGCAGGGATTACAGGGTTCATGAAAAACTGTTTTTT
TRBV5-1,.,.,TRBJ1-6,CASSLVGSTYNSPLHF,TGCGCCAGCAGCTTGGTGGGCAGTACCTATAATTCACCCCTCCACTTT
TRBV18,once,.,TRBJ1-5,CASSPPHRGGNQPQHF,TGTGCCAGCTCACCCCCGCATAGGGGTGGCAATCAGCCCCAGCATTTT
TRBV4-2,.,.,TRBJ1-5,CASSHEGSTSNQPQHF,TGTGCCAGCAGCCATGAGGGTTCGACGAGCAATCAGCCCCAGCATTTT
TRBV30,.,TRBD1,TRBJ2-5,CAWAQTGVWETQYF,TGTGCCTGGGCCCAAACAGGGGTCTGGGAGACCCAGTACTTC
TRBV9,.,TRBD2,TRBJ2-2,CASSVGLVGGIGELFF,TGTGCCAGCAGCGTAGGACTAGTGGGAGGGATCGGGGAGCTGTTTTTT
TRBV5-6,.,TRBD1,TRBJ1-2,CASSFSSGTDYGGYTF,TGTGCCAGCAGTTTCTCTTCCGGGACAGACTATGGTGGCTACACCTTC
TRBV3-1/TRBV3-2,.,TRBD1,TRBJ2-5,CASSQLRDRGQETQYF,TGTGCCAGCAGCCAATTAAGGGACAGGGGGCAAGAGACCCAGTACTTC
TRBV19,.,.,TRBJ1-1,CASSLVGATEAFF,TGTGCCAGTAGTCTCGTGGGAGCCACTGAAGCTTTCTTT
TRBV27,.,TRBD1,TRBJ2-3,CASSFFRGLADTQYF,TGTGCCAGCAGTTTCTTCAGGGGGCTCGCAGATACGCAGTATTTT
TRBV7-8,.,TRBD1,TRBJ1-6,CASSLGQGYNSPLHF,TGTGCCAGCAGCTTAGGACAGGGATATAATTCACCCCTCCACTTT
TRBV27,.,TRBD1,TRBJ2-7,CASSLSTGGLNEQYF,TGTGCCAGCAGTTTATCGACAGGGGGTTTAAACGAGCAGTACTTC
TRBV6-5,.,.,TRBJ2-2,CASGWQNTGELFF,TGTGCCAGCGGTTGGCAGAACACCGGGGAGCTGTTTTTT
TRBV15,.,.,TRBJ1-5,CATSRAGESISNQPQHF,TGTGCCACCAGCAGAGCTGGTGAGTCAATTAGCAATCAGCCCCAGCATTTT
TRBV9,.,TRBD2,TRBJ2-3,CASSRGLAGDRTDTQYF,TGTGCCAGCAGTCGGGGACTAGCGGGGGACCGCACAGATACGCAGTATTTT
TRBV7-9,.,.,TRBJ1-4,CASSPPTGFGLFF,TGTGCCAGCAGCCCCCCGACAGGCTTCGGACTGTTTTTT
TRBV11-2,once,.,TRBJ1-5,CASSPSLNQPQHF,TGTGCCAGCAGCCCCAGTTTGAATCAGCCCCAGCATTTT
TRBV5-1,.,.,TRBJ2-6,CASSFGRVSGANVLTF,TGCGCCAGCAGCTTCGGCAGGGTGTCTGGGGCCAACGTCCTGACTTTC
TRBV28,.,.,TRBJ1-1,CASIQSRGEVTEAFF,TGTGCCAGCATACAAAGTCGGGGGGAGGTCACTGAAGCTTTCTTT
TRBV4-1,few,.,TRBJ1-3,CASSQVPRDSGNTIYF,TGCGCCAGCAGCCAGGTACCCAGGGACTCTGGAAACACCATATATTTT
TRBV4-1,.,TRBD1,TRBJ1-1,CASNIRDSPNTEAFF,TGCGCCAGCAACATTAGGGACAGCCCGAACACTGAAGCTTTCTTT
TRBV6-2/TRBV6-3,.,TRBD1,TRBJ1-5,CASSYSGQGAFWGEPQHF,TGTGCCAGCAGTTACTCAGGACAGGGGGCTTTTTGGGGAGAGCCCCAGCATTTT
TRBV10-3,.,TRBD2,TRBJ2-5,CAISYGGGYQETQYF,TGTGCCATCTCCTACGGGGGGGGGTACCAAGAGACCCAGTACTTC
TRBV3-1/TRBV3-2,.,.,TRBJ2-2,CASSHPSLGVGTGELFF,TGTGCCAGCAGCCACCCCTCACTAGGAGTTGGCACCGGGGAGCTGTTTTTT
TRBV6-4,once,.,TRBJ1-4,CASSGAGDPNEKLFF,TGTGCCAGCAGTGGGGCAGGGGACCCTAATGAAAAACTGTTTTTT
TRBV7-6,.,.,TRBJ2-1,CASSSLGGVYNEQFF,TGTGCCAGCAGCTCCTTAGGGGGGGTATACAATGAGCAGTTCTTC
TRBV5-1,.,TRBD1,TRBJ1-4,CASSPTGTLGEKLFF,TGCGCCAGCAGCCCGACAGGGACCCTTGGGGAAAAACTGTTTTTT
TRBV6-5,.,TRBD1,TRBJ2-1,CASSYSFDRGEQFF,TGTGCCAGCAGTTACTCATTCGACAGGGGTGAGCAGTTCTTC
TRBV12-3/TRBV12-4,.,.,TRBJ1-5,CASSSGRSQPQHF,TGTGCCAGCAGTTCTGGCAGAAGTCAGCCCCAGCATTTT
TRBV11-2,.,.,TRBJ1-1,CASSLGRGRSYTEAFF,TGTGCCAGCAGCTTAGGGCGCGGCCGCAGCTACACTGAAGCTTTCTTT
TRBV6-6,.,TRBD2,TRBJ2-5,CASSRGGAEETQYF,TGTGCCAGCAGTCGCGGGGGGGCCGAAGAGACCCAGTACTTC
TRBV11-2,.,.,TRBJ1-3,CASRSWGLDSSRTIYF,TGTGCCAGCAGGTCGTGGGGGCTCGACAGTTCCCGGACCATATATTTT
TRBV30,.,TRBD1,TRBJ2-7,CAREGAHSYEQYF,TGTGCCCGAGAGGGGGCCCACTCCTACGAGCAGTACTTC
TRBV30,.,.,TRBJ2-2,CAWREGQTTGELFF,TGTGCCTGGAGGGAAGGACAGACAACCGGGGAGCTGTTTTTT